Listed here is a single TCR beta chain. The specificity of this receptor is unknown. Within one base of it there is no much larger clone, and no base qualities were kept. This sample is drawn from a study of Ad26.COV2.S vaccination and SARS-CoV-2 variants (dated by TCRdb to the early 2020s). Some background on the complete study: Vaccine-arm donors came from COV1001, a multicentre, randomized, double-blind, placebo-controlled phase I-IIa trial of Ad26.COV2.S in healthy adults. A total of 32 samples were included in the TCR-sequenced set, comprising roughly 20 Ad26.COV2.S vaccine recipients, 5 placebo recipients and 8 SARS-CoV-2 convalescent individuals. Participants in the trial were split at random into five groups of five each, receiving low-dose or high-dose Ad26.COV2.S once or twice, or else placebo on both occasions. Ad26.COV2.S was given intramuscularly at 5x10^10 or 1x10^11 viral particles, as a single shot or as two shots 56 days apart. TCRbeta repertoire sequencing served as the tool for gauging how specific and how broad the SARS-CoV-2-reactive T cell receptors were following Ad26.COV2.S vaccination. Blinding of investigators to trial group allocation was maintained during experiments and outcome assessment. Results and caveats for the whole study, not just this receptor: Vaccine and placebo recipients had similar non-spike TCR breadth, a finding consistent with the vaccine containing only spike. The study lacked the statistical power to compare responses across vaccine doses or regimens. Higher spike-specific TCR breadth was observed in Ad26.COV2.S recipients than in placebo recipients (P = 0.0014). Substantial breadth of spike-specific CD8+ and CD4+ T cell responses was reported after vaccination. According to the authors, total T cell responses may have been underestimated by the TCR breadth and depth analyses.

Including the terminal cysteine and phenylalanine, the CDR3 comprises 14 residues. Kept here is only the CDR3 DNA, which spans 42 bases and is read in frame from base 1. In the germline V gene, CDR1 corresponds to SGHRS and CDR2 to YFSETQ. Trimmed from V: 2 bases; trimmed from J: 3 bases; junction bases lacking a gene match: 3. TCRbeta CDR3 regions were sequenced with the immunoSEQ Assay. After extraction, genomic DNA underwent amplification by bias-controlled multiplex PCR, followed by high-throughput sequencing. Concerning the study's data processing: To quantify the absolute abundance of each unique TCRbeta CDR3 region, sequences were collapsed and filtered. Usable DNA was measured by amplifying reference genes present in all nucleated cells, and TCRbeta template counts were normalized to that usable DNA to estimate T cell fraction. Repertoire TCRs were annotated as SARS-CoV-2-specific when V gene, CDR3 amino acid sequence and J gene were exactly matched to a known reactive TCR set. MIRA supplied the reference SARS-CoV-2 TCR set, which was filtered for enrichment in COVID-19-positive ImmuneCODE repertoires so that public or cross-reactive TCRs were removed. Using the MIRA antigens, annotated TCRs were further analysed by specific ORF or by position within an ORF. Breadth was defined as annotated unique rearrangements over total unique productive rearrangements; depth was the summed frequency of those rearrangements. Two-sided Wilcoxon rank-sum tests were applied when comparing TCR breadth between groups. TCRdb obtained this table from immuneACCESS and retained in-frame rearrangements with V and J assigned. These tables miss some clones; where compared with another copy, unresolved V genes account for less than half of the shortfall, and the remainder is unexplained. V, J and clone size are taken as reported in that table, and D and trimming were inferred from the DNA itself. This sample holds around 250,000 clones; roughly 85% were observed only once. The ten largest make up 2.9% of the sample.

The sample's treatment or condition, from its label and the paper: roughly 20 received Ad26.COV2.S at low or high dose, single or two shots; 5 received placebo; per-sample allocation not given. Repertoires of vaccine and placebo recipients were sequenced from samples taken on day 63 after the first injection. In Cohort 1b, fewer than 30 adults aged 18-55 years were enrolled at a single site in Boston, USA, between 29 July and 7 August 2020. As a vaccine, Ad26.COV2.S was a replication-incompetent adenovirus type 26 vector that expressed a prefusion-stabilized SARS-CoV-2 spike protein derived from the original Wuhan strain.

This clonotype was sampled from a person aged 18-60 years who received the Ad26.COV2.S COVID-19 vaccine or a placebo. The V gene is TRBV5-1 and the J gene is TRBJ2-5; 8 of the junction bases match TRBD1. Sequencing used peripheral blood, obtained in a trial of Ad26.COV2.S vaccine versus placebo. The sequence in DNA is TGCGCCAGCAGCTTACGACAGGGGAAAGAGACCCAGTACTTC. Its protein reads: CASSLRQGKETQYF.